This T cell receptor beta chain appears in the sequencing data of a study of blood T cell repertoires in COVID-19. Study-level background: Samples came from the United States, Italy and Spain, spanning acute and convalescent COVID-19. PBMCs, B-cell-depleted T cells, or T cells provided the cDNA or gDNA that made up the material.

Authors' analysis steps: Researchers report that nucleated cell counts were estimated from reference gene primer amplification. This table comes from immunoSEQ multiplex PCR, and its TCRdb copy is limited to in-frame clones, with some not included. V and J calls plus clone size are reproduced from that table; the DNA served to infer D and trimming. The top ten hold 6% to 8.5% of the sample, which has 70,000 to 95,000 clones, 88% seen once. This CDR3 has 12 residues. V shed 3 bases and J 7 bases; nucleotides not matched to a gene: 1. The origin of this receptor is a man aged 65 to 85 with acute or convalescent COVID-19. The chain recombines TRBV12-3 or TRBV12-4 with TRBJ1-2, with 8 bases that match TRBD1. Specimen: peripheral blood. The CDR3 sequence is CASSFGTGGYTF. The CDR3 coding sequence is TGTGCCAGCAGTTTTGGGACAGGTGGCTACACCTTC.